Described below is a single T cell receptor (beta chain) sequence and its context. This PCR relied on a set of 60 Vbeta primers and 13 Jbeta primers. Data came from immunoSEQ multiplex PCR; TCRdb stores just in-frame clones and leaves some out. Of approximately 150,000 clones detected, roughly 80% appear once; the ten largest clones hold about 4.1%. CDR3 length equals 16 residues. The V gene end was trimmed by 1 base and the J gene end by 2 bases; junction bases not matched to a gene: 4. The germline V gene has CDR1 SGDLS and CDR2 YYNGEE. The data were obtained in a study of cytomegalovirus exposure and HLA in healthy donors.

The chain links TRBV9 to TRBJ2-1; 9 nucleotides match TRBD2. The sequence was obtained from a woman aged 40 to 55 in good health and CMV-seropositive. Material: PBMCs. CDR3 in amino acids: CASSVLASGAYNEQFF. CDR3 coding DNA: TGTGCCAGCAGCGTATTAGCTAGCGGGGCCTACAATGAGCAGTTCTTC.